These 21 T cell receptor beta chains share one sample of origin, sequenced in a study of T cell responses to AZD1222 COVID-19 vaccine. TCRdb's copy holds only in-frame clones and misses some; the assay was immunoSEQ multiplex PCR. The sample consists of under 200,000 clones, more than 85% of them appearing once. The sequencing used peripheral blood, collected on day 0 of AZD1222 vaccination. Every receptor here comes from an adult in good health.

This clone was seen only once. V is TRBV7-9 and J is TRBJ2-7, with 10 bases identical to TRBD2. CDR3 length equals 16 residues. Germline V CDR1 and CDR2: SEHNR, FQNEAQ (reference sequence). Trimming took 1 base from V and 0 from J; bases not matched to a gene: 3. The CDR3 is CASSLGLAGASYEQYF. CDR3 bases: TGTGCCAGCAGCTTAGGGCTAGCGGGGGCCTCCTACGAGCAGTACTTC.

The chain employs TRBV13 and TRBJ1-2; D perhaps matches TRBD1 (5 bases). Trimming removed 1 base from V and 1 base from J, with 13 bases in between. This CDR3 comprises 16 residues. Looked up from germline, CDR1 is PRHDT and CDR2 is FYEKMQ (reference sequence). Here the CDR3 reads CASSLDSGTVNYGYTF. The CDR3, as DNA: TGTGCCAGCAGCTTAGATTCCGGGACGGTTAACTATGGCTACACCTTC.

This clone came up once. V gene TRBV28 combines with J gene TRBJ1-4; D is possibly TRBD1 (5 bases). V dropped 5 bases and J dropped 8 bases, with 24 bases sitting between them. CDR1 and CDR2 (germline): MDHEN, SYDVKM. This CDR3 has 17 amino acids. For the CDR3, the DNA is TGTGCCAGCAGTGGCCAGGGTGGAGTGGGATTAAGGGAAAAACTGTTTTTT. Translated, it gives CASSGQGGVGLREKLFF. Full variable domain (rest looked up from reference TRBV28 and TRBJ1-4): DVKVTQSSRYLVKRTGEKVFLECVQDMDHENMFWYRQDPGLGLRLIYFSYDVKMKEKGDIPEGYSVSREKKERFSLILESASTNQTSMYLCASSGQGGVGLREKLFFGSGTQLSVL.

For the CDR3, the DNA is TGTGCCAGCAGTTCCCTGCCGGTTGGCACTGAAGCTTTCTTT. It codes for CASSSLPVGTEAFF. The chain combines TRBV27 with TRBJ1-1; D remains unclear. This CDR3 spans 14 amino acids. Germline V CDR1 and CDR2: MNHEY, SMNVEV (reference sequence). The V gene lost 4 bases and the J gene lost 4 bases, with 13 bases spanning the gap.

CDR3 in amino acids: CASSLGLPGSGILQTQYF. CDR3 DNA sequence: TGTGCCAGCAGCTTGGGATTACCCGGGAGTGGGATTCTGCAGACCCAGTACTTC. The rearrangement uses TRBV7-2 and TRBJ2-5, with a weak D call TRBD2 (6 bases). The CDR3 has 18 amino acids. The V gene lost 3 bases and the J gene lost 6 bases, with 26 bases spanning the gap. Germline V CDR1 and CDR2: SGHTA, FQGNSA.

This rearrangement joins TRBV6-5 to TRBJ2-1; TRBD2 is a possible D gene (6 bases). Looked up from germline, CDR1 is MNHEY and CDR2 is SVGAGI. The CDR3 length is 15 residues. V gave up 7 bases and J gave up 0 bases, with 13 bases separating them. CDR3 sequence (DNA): TGTGCCAGCACCCTTAGCGGCAGCTCCTACAATGAGCAGTTCTTC. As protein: CASTLSGSSYNEQFF.

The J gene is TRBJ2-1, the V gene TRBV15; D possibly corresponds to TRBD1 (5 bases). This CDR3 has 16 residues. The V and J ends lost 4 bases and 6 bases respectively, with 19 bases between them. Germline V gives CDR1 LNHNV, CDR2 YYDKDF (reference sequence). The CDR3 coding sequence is TGTGCCACCAGCACTACGACCAGGGTTAACTCCAATGAGCAGTTCTTC. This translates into CATSTTTRVNSNEQFF. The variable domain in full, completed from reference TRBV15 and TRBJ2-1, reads DAMVIQNPRYQVTQFGKPVTLSCSQTLNHNVMYWYQQKSSQAPKLLFHYYDKDFNNEADTPDNFQSRRPNTSFCFLDIRSPGLGDTAMYLCATSTTTRVNSNEQFFGPGTRLTVL.

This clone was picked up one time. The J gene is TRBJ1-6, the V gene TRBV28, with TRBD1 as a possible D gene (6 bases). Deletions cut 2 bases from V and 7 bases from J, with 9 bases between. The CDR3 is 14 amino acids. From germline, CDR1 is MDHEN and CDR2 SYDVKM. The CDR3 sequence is CASSLQGMNSPLHF. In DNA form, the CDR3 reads TGTGCCAGCAGTTTACAGGGGATGAATTCACCCCTCCACTTT.

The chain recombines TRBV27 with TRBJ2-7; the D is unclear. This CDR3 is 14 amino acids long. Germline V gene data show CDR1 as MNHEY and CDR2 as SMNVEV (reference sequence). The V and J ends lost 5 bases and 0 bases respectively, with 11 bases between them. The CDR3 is CASSLREASYEQYF. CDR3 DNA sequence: TGTGCCAGCAGTCTTCGAGAGGCCTCCTACGAGCAGTACTTC.

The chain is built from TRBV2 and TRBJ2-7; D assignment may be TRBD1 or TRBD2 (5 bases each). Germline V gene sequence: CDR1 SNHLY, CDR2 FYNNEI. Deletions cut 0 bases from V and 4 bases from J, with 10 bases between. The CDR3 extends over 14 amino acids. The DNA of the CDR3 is TGTGCCAGCAGTGAAGCGCTTGGGGGATACGAGCAGTACTTC. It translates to CASSEALGGYEQYF. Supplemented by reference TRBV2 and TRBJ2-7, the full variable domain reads EPEVTQTPSHQVTQMGQEVILRCVPISNHLYFYWYRQILGQKVEFLVSFYNNEISEKSEIFDDQFSVERPDGSNFTLKIRSTKLEDSAMYFCASSEALGGYEQYFGPGTRLTVT.

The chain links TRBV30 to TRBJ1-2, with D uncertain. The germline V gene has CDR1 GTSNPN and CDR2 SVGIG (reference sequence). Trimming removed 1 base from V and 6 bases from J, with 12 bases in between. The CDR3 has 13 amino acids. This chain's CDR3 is CAWSEIGHDGYTF. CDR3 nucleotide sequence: TGTGCCTGGAGTGAGATAGGGCATGATGGCTACACCTTC. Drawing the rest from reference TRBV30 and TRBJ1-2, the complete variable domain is SQTIHQWPATLVQPVGSPLSLECTVEGTSNPNLYWYRQAAGRGLQLLFYSVGIGQISSEVPQNLSASRPQDRQFILSSKKLLLSDSGFYLCAWSEIGHDGYTFGSGTRLTVV.

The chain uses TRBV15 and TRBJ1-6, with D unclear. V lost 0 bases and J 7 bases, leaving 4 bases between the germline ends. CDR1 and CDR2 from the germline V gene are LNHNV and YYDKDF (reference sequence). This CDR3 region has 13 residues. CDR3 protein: CATSRDENSPLHF. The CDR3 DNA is TGTGCCACCAGCAGAGATGAGAATTCACCCCTCCACTTT.

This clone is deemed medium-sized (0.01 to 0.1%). CDR3 nucleotide sequence: TGTGCCAGCAGCTTAGGACTCGTAAATCAGCCCCAGCATTTT. It specifies CASSLGLVNQPQHF. This rearrangement joins TRBV5-6 to TRBJ1-5; no definite D call. V was cut by 2 bases and J by 4 bases, with 10 bases left in between. Germline values: CDR1 SGHDT, CDR2 YYEEEE. The CDR3 length is 14 residues. Full variable domain (outside the CDR3, taken from reference TRBV5-6 and TRBJ1-5): DAGVTQSPTHLIKTRGQQVTLRCSPKSGHDTVSWYQQALGQGPQFIFQYYEEEERQRGNFPDRFSGHQFPNYSSELNVNALLLGDSALYLCASSLGLVNQPQHFGDGTRLSIL.

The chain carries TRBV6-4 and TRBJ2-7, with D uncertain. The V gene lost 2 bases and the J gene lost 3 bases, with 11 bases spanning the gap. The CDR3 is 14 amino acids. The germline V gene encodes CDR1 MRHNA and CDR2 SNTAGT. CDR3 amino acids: CASSDENRFYEQYF. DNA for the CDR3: TGTGCCAGCAGTGACGAGAACAGATTCTACGAGCAGTACTTC.

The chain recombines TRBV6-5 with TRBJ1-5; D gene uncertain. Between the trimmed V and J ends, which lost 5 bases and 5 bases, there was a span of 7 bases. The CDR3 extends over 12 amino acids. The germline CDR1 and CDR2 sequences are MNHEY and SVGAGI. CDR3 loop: CASSHADQPQHF. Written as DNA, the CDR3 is TGTGCCAGCAGTCACGCGGATCAGCCCCAGCATTTT.

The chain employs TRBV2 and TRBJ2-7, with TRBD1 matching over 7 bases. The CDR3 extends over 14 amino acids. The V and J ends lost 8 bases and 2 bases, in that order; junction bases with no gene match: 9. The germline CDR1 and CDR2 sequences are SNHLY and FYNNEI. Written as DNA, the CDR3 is TGTGCCAGCCGACCGGGACAGCTTCCCTACGAGCAGTACTTC. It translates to CASRPGQLPYEQYF.

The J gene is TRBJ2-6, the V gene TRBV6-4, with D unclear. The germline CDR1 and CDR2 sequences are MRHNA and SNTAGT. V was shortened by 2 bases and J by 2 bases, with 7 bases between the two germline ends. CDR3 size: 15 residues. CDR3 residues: CASSDESTGANVLTF. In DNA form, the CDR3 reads TGTGCCAGCAGTGACGAGAGTACTGGGGCCAACGTCCTGACTTTC.

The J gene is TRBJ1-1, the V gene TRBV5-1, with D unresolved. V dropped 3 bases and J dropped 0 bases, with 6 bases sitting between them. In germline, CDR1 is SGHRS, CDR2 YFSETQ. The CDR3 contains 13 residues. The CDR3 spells CASSSKMNTEAFF. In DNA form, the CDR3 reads TGCGCCAGCAGCTCAAAGATGAACACTGAAGCTTTCTTT.

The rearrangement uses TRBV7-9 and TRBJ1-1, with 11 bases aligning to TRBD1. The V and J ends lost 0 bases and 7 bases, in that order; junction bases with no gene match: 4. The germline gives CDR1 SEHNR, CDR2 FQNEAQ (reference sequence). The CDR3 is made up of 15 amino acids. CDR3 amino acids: CASSLARTGGNEAFF. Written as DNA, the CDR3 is TGTGCCAGCAGCTTAGCTCGGACAGGGGGCAATGAAGCTTTCTTT.

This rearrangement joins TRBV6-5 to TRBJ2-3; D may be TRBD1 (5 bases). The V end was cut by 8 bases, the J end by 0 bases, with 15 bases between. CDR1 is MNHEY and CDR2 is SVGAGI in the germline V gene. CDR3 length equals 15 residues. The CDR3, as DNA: TGTGCCAGCTACCCTGACAGTTATAGCACAGATACGCAGTATTTT. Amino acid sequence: CASYPDSYSTDTQYF.

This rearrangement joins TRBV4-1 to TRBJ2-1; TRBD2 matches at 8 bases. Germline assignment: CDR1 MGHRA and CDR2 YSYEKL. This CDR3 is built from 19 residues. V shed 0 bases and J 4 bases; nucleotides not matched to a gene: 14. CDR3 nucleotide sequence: TGCGCCAGCAGCCAAGATCCAAGCGGGAGTGGTCCAGGTTACAATGAGCAGTTCTTC. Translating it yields CASSQDPSGSGPGYNEQFF.